A selection of T cell receptor beta chains follows, all from one sample in a study of beta chain features in type 1 diabetes. Data came from immunoSEQ multiplex PCR; TCRdb stores just in-frame clones and leaves some out. In the table there are about 400,000 clones, around an eighth of which are singletons. The material sequenced was naive CD4+ T cells from blood. Every receptor here comes from a man aged 18-30 years in good health. The CDR3 runs from the conserved cysteine through the conserved F or W. A D gene is named only where the DNA matches it firmly. Clone size, where shown, is once, few, many, or a class for clones that have expanded.

J gene,D gene,CDR3 length,clone size,V gene,CDR3 DNA,CDR3 protein
TRBJ1-2,.,14,few,TRBV27,TGTGCCAGCAGTTTGGTAGGGAGGGACTATGGCTACACCTTC,CASSLVGRDYGYTF
TRBJ2-3,TRBD2,15,.,TRBV7-2,TGTGCCAGCAGCTTAGTTGATAGCGGGACAGATACGCAGTATTTT,CASSLVDSGTDTQYF
TRBJ2-1,.,13,.,TRBV11-2,TGTGCCAGCAGCTTAAGATGGGGAGGCGAGCAGTTCTTC,CASSLRWGGEQFF
TRBJ1-4,.,14,.,TRBV7-2,TGTGCCAGCAGCTTAGTCCCGGAGATGGAAAAACTGTTTTTT,CASSLVPEMEKLFF
TRBJ2-3,.,15,.,TRBV7-2,TGTGCCAGCAGCCCCCGACGGGACATCACAGATACGCAGTATTTT,CASSPRRDITDTQYF
TRBJ1-5,.,19,.,TRBV10-3,TGTGCCATCAGTGACCCGAAAGGGGCAGGGGAAAATAGCAATCAGCCCCAGCATTTT,CAISDPKGAGENSNQPQHF
TRBJ2-7,TRBD1,14,few,TRBV7-9,TGTGCCAGCAGCTTCAGACAGGGCCCCTACGAGCAGTACTTC,CASSFRQGPYEQYF
TRBJ2-1,TRBD2,15,.,TRBV6-6,TGTGCCAGCAGTCGGGGACTAGCGGAGCACAATGAGCAGTTCTTC,CASSRGLAEHNEQFF
TRBJ2-7,.,13,few,TRBV13,TGTGCCAGCAGCCAGGGACATTCCTACGAGCAGTACTTC,CASSQGHSYEQYF
TRBJ2-5,TRBD1,13,.,TRBV29-1,TGCAGCGCCGGGACAGGCACCCAAGAGACCCAGTACTTC,CSAGTGTQETQYF
TRBJ1-2,.,13,.,TRBV6-1,TGTGCCAGCAGTGGAGGGTTGAACTATGGCTACACCTTC,CASSGGLNYGYTF
TRBJ1-2,.,14,.,TRBV25-1,TGTGCCAGCAGTGAATTCGGGGGACTCGGCGGCTACACCTTC,CASSEFGGLGGYTF
TRBJ1-2,.,12,few,TRBV7-9,TGTGCCAGCAGCCAGGCACAGGGACGCTACACCTTC,CASSQAQGRYTF
TRBJ2-2,.,15,.,TRBV29-1,TGCAGCGCCAACCCGTCGGGGGTTGGTACCGGGGAGCTGTTTTTT,CSANPSGVGTGELFF
TRBJ2-1,TRBD1,15,.,TRBV6-6,TGTGCCAGCAGGGTCGGGACAGCTTCGAGGCATGAGCAGTTCTTC,CASRVGTASRHEQFF
TRBJ2-1,.,15,few,TRBV18,TGTGCCAGCTCACCAGTCGGACAGACGTACAATGAGCAGTTCTTC,CASSPVGQTYNEQFF
TRBJ1-3,.,17,once,TRBV9,TGTGCCAGCAGCGTATTAGCAGCGGGCTACTCTGGAAACACCATATATTTT,CASSVLAAGYSGNTIYF
TRBJ2-7,TRBD1,14,few,TRBV11-1,TGTGCCAGCAGTACCGCCGGGACAGAGGACGAGCAGTACTTC,CASSTAGTEDEQYF
TRBJ1-1,TRBD1,14,few,TRBV6-6,TGTGCCAGCACTGGACAGGGGTTAAACACTGAAGCTTTCTTT,CASTGQGLNTEAFF
TRBJ2-7,.,10,.,TRBV28,TGTGCCACGGGTACCTACGAGCAGTACTTC,CATGTYEQYF
TRBJ1-1,.,12,.,TRBV10-3,TGTGCCATCTCCGAGGGTAACACTGAAGCTTTCTTT,CAISEGNTEAFF
TRBJ2-1,TRBD2,16,few,TRBV9,TGTGCCAGCAGCGTAGCCGGGACTAGCGGTTACAATGAGCAGTTCTTC,CASSVAGTSGYNEQFF
TRBJ2-3,.,15,.,TRBV9,TGTGCCAGCAGCCCCCGGGCGGGAAGCACAGATACGCAGTATTTT,CASSPRAGSTDTQYF
TRBJ2-7,TRBD2,17,.,TRBV27,TGTGCCAGCAGTCCCGGGACTAGCGGTGCCTACTCCTACGAGCAGTACTTC,CASSPGTSGAYSYEQYF
TRBJ1-1,.,12,.,TRBV28,TGTGCCAGCAGTTTAGTGTTCGGTGAAGCTTTCTTT,CASSLVFGEAFF
TRBJ2-2,TRBD2,16,few,TRBV5-6,TGTGCCAGCAGTCAATATACGCTAGCGGGAGCCGGGGAGCTGTTTTTT,CASSQYTLAGAGELFF
TRBJ1-2,.,14,.,TRBV28,TGTGCCAGCACTACTCCGGGACATCATAAAAGCTACACCTTC,CASTTPGHHKSYTF
TRBJ2-5,TRBD2,15,.,TRBV7-6,TGTGCCAGCAGCTTTGGGGCTAGCGGACAAGAGACCCAGTACTTC,CASSFGASGQETQYF
TRBJ1-5,.,14,few,TRBV28,TGTGCCAGCAGTTTAGACAGAGGAGATCGGCCCCAGCATTTT,CASSLDRGDRPQHF
TRBJ2-6,TRBD1,17,.,TRBV28,TGTGCCAGTATCGGGACAGAATATCTTTCTGGGGCCAACGTCCTGACTTTC,CASIGTEYLSGANVLTF
TRBJ2-1,.,14,few,TRBV7-3,TGTGCCAGCAGCTTAACGGGCAGGGGTGGTGAGCAGTTCTTC,CASSLTGRGGEQFF
TRBJ2-1,.,15,few,TRBV5-6,TGTGCCAGCAGCTTGGGAGGGCAGCCGTACAATGAGCAGTTCTTC,CASSLGGQPYNEQFF
TRBJ2-7,TRBD1,16,few,TRBV15,TGTGCCACCAGCAGGCCTTCGGGGACAGGACGCTACGAGCAGTACTTC,CATSRPSGTGRYEQYF
TRBJ2-3,.,15,.,TRBV28,TGTGCCAGCAGTCGGAGCGGGTTTGACACAGATACGCAGTATTTT,CASSRSGFDTDTQYF
TRBJ2-7,.,12,.,TRBV6-5,TGTGCCAGCAGTTCGTCCTCCTACGAGCAGTACTTC,CASSSSSYEQYF
TRBJ1-1,.,15,few,TRBV6-5,TGTGCCAGCAGTTACTCTCAGGGGCTCGACACTGAAGCTTTCTTT,CASSYSQGLDTEAFF
TRBJ2-7,.,15,few,TRBV7-2,TGTGCCAGCAGCTTAGCCCAGGCGAGCTCCTACGAGCAGTACTTC,CASSLAQASSYEQYF
TRBJ2-5,TRBD1,15,.,TRBV27,TGTGCCAGCAGTCAAACAGACAGGGCGCGGGAGACCCAGTACTTC,CASSQTDRARETQYF
TRBJ2-4,TRBD1,17,few,TRBV28,TGTGCCAGCAGTTCCGGGACAGCGGCCCTAGCCAAAAACATTCAGTACTTC,CASSSGTAALAKNIQYF
TRBJ2-5,TRBD1,16,few,TRBV28,TGTGCCAGCAGAACGGGACAGGGGGCGGTTCGCGAGACCCAGTACTTC,CASRTGQGAVRETQYF
TRBJ2-2,TRBD2,14,few,TRBV28,TGTGCCAGCAGTTTCGCCAGCGGGGCCGGGGAGCTGTTTTTT,CASSFASGAGELFF
TRBJ2-7,TRBD1,16,.,TRBV18,TGTGCCAGCTCACCATACGGCAGGGGGAAATCTCACGAGCAGTACTTC,CASSPYGRGKSHEQYF
TRBJ2-1,TRBD2,16,.,TRBV27,TGTGCCAGCAGTGGGACTAGCGGGGGCTCCTACAATGAGCAGTTCTTC,CASSGTSGGSYNEQFF
TRBJ2-1,TRBD1,15,few,TRBV7-7,TGTGCCAGCAGCCCGGGACAGGGTGGGTACAATGAGCAGTTCTTC,CASSPGQGGYNEQFF
TRBJ2-3,TRBD2,14,.,TRBV7-3,TGTGCCAGCAGCCTAGCGGGGTTCGCAGATACGCAGTATTTT,CASSLAGFADTQYF
TRBJ2-1,.,13,once,TRBV9,TGTGCCAGCAGCGTCGGACAGTACAATAAGCAGTTCTTC,CASSVGQYNKQFF
TRBJ1-1,.,15,.,TRBV19,TGTGCCAGTAATCCCTACAGGGACCTGAACACTGAAGCTTTCTTT,CASNPYRDLNTEAFF
TRBJ2-7,TRBD2,16,few,TRBV5-1,TGCGCCAGCAGCTGGGCCGGGACTAGCGGAACCTACGAGCAGTACTTC,CASSWAGTSGTYEQYF
TRBJ1-1,.,14,.,TRBV7-6,TGTGCCAGCAGTACAACCGCCCCGACAGATGAAGCTTTCTTT,CASSTTAPTDEAFF
TRBJ2-7,TRBD2,16,few,TRBV7-3,TGTGCCAGCAGCTTATTGAGGGCGGGAGGGCCGAGTGAGCAGTACTTC,CASSLLRAGGPSEQYF
TRBJ1-4,.,17,.,TRBV7-2,TGTGCCAGCAGCTTAGGGCCGTCGGGGGCAACTAATGAAAAACTGTTTTTT,CASSLGPSGATNEKLFF
TRBJ2-7,TRBD2,11,.,TRBV30,TGTGCCTGGACTAGCGGAGACGAGCAGTACTTC,CAWTSGDEQYF
TRBJ2-1,TRBD2,16,few,TRBV5-1,TGCGCCAGCAGCCCCCTCTCTAGCGGATCCTACAATGAGCAGTTCTTC,CASSPLSSGSYNEQFF
TRBJ2-5,.,14,few,TRBV11-2,TGTGCCAGCAGCTTAGGGAACAGCCAAGAGACCCAGTACTTC,CASSLGNSQETQYF